The present entry profiles one T cell receptor beta chain with its context. Its antigen is currently unknown. Deep-level running was used for the assay. The assay was immunoSEQ multiplex PCR, and TCRdb's table has in-frame clones only and misses some. The sample contains about 2 million clones, over 85% of which appear only once. Germline V gene lookup returns CDR1 SEHNR and CDR2 FQNEAQ (reference sequence). Trimming pared 3 bases from V and 7 bases from J, leaving 9 bases between. CDR3 size: 13 residues. The data belong to a study of shared clonotypes between healthy human individuals. Across the whole study: CD4 naive and CD4 memory each took three plates per donor, while CD8 naive took two and CD8 memory one. Broader study findings: Blood was the sole source, and tissue repertoires probably differ. Donors were few, which limited the genetic and exposure-history diversity represented.

Positive CCR7 selection of CD45RO-negative cells yielded the naive CD8 cells, and terminally differentiated effector memory CD45RA+ cells were excluded. The chain employs TRBV7-9 and TRBJ2-2, with a tentative D call TRBD2 (5 bases). Sequencing input: naive CD8+ T cells sorted from blood. The TCR originated in a man between 18 and 29 years old in good health. In DNA, the CDR3 is TGTGCCAGCAGCTTTTTGGCGGGCGGGGAGCTGTTTTTT. Amino acids: CASSFLAGGELFF.